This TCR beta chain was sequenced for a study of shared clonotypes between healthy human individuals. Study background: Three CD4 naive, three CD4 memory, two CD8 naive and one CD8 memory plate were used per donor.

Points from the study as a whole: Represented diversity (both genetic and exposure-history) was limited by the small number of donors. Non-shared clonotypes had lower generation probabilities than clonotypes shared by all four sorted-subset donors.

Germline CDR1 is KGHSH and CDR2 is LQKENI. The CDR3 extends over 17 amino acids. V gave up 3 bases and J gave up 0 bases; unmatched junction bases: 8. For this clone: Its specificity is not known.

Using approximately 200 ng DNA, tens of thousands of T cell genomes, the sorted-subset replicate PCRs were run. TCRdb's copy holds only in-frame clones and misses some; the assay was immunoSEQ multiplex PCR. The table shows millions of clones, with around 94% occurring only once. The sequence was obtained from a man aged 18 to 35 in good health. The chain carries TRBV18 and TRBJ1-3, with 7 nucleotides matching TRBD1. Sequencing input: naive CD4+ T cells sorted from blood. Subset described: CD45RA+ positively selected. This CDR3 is CASSPGGTVSSGNTIYF. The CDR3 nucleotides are TGTGCCAGCTCACCGGGGGGGACAGTGAGCTCTGGAAACACCATATATTTT.